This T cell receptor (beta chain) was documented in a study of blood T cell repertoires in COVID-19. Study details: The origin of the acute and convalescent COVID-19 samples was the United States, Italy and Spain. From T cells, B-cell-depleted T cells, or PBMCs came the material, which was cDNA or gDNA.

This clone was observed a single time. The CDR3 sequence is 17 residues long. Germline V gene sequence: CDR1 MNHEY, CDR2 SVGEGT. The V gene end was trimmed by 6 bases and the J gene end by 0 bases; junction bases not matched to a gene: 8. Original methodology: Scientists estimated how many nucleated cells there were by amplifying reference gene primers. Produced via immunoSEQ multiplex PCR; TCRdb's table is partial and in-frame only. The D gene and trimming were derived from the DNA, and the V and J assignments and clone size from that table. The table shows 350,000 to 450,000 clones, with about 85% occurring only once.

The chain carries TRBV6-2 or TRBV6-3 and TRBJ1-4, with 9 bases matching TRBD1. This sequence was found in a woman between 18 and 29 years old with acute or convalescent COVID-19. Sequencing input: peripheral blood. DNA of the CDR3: TGTGCCAGCAGCAAAGGGACAGGGAGCGCAACTAATGAAAAACTGTTTTTT. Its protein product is CASSKGTGSATNEKLFF.